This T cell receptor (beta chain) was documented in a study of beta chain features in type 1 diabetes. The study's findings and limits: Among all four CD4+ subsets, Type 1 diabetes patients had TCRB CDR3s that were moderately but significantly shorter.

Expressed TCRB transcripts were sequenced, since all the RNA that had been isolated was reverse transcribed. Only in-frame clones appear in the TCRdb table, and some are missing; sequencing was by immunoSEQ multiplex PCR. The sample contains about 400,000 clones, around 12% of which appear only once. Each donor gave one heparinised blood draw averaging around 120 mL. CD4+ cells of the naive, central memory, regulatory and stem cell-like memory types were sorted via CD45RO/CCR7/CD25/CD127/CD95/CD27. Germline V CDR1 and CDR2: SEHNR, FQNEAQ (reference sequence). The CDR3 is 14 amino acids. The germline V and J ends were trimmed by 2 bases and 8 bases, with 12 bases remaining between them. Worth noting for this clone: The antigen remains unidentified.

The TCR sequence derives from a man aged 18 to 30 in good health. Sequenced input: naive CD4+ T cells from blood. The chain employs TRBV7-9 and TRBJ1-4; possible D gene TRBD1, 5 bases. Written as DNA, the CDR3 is TGTGCCAGCAGCTTAAGCGGGACGAGAGAAAAACTGTTTTTT. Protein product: CASSLSGTREKLFF.